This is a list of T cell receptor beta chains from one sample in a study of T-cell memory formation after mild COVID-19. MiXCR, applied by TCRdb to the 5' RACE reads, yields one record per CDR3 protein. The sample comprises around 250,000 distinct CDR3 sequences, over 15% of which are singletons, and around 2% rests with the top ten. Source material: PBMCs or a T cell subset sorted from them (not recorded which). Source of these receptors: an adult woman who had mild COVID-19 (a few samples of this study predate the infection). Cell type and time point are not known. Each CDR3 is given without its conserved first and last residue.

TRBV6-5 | ASSYRQPPGEQY
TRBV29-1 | SVEGGGAGAPYEQY
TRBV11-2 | ASSFGVGSQTQY
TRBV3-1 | ASSPLGQSIGGRYEQY
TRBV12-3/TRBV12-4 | ASSIGQRVGYT
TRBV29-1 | SVSQGTGEQY
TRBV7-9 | ASSRTEVKNIQY
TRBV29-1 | SVLRDTGNTIY
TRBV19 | ASSNDRASHEQY
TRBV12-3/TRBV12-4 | ASSLDSRRTQY
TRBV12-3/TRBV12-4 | ASSFRDRAREQY
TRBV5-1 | ASSLVQGTEAF
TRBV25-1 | ASSGLAGDEKF
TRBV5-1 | ASSLAESYNEQF
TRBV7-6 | ASSLAFQDKTSYEQY
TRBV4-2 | ASSQDGNSRGSDEQY
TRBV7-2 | ASSSRQAAEQF
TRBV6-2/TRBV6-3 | ASSFSPSGRGISSYEQY
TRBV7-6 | ASAANGDTGELF
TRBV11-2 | ASSSAGTVLYNEQF
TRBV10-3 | AISSQAISSYNSPLH
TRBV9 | ASSPLDRLGELF
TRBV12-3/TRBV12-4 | ASRTRGVQY
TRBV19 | ASTSPKGMNTEAF
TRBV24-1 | ATSSRDSPSGANVLT
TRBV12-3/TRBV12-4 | ASSWTSRTDTQY
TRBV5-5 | ASSWNRGSYEQY
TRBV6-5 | ASSYSFRDANQPQH
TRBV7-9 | ASSSVDTGGKNEQY
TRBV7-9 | ASSFGRGDFNEQF
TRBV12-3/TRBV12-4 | ASSDKTGTYNEQF
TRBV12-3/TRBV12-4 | ASSLGRSDTQY